The subject of this entry is one T cell receptor beta chain. Its antigen is currently unknown. The data are from a study of cytomegalovirus exposure and HLA in healthy donors. Study results and limitations: First-cohort TCR clusters tended to co-occur in the roughly 130 validation repertoires, a later analysis found. A few chains tied to CMV proved CMV antigen-specific in vitro.

TCRdb's copy holds only in-frame clones and misses some; the assay was immunoSEQ multiplex PCR. Of about 120,000 clones in the sample, more than 75% were seen once. This clonotype was obtained from a woman under 30 in good health and CMV-seropositive. Sequencing input: PBMCs.

CDR3 coding DNA: TGTGCCAGCAGCAGGACAGGGGGCAGGAACACTGAAGCTTTCTTT. Protein: CASSRTGGRNTEAFF. The chain recombines TRBV5-5 with TRBJ1-1; 11 bases map to TRBD1. With V trimmed by 4 bases and J by 1 base, 3 bases remained unmatched. The CDR3 totals 15 residues. The germline CDR1 and CDR2 sequences are SGHKS and YYEKEE (reference sequence).